The next 9 T cell receptor beta chains were all read from a single sample in a study of T cells after posttransplantation cyclophosphamide. Only in-frame clones appear in the TCRdb table, and some are missing; sequencing was by immunoSEQ multiplex PCR. Of over 20,000 clones detected, 97% appear once; the ten largest clones hold about 0.13%. Cells defined as naive were viable CD3+CD4+ or CD3+CD8+ and CCR7+CD45RA+CD45RO-CD95-CD27+CD28+. The sequenced material came from naive CD4+ T cells sorted from PBMCs. These receptors all come from a man aged 50-59 years in good health, CMV-negative, and a related stem cell transplant donor.

The chain carries TRBV7-8 and TRBJ2-7; 12 bases align to TRBD2. Germline V gene sequence: CDR1 SGHVS, CDR2 FQNEAQ. CDR3 length: 16 amino acids. Losses at the gene ends were 2 bases for V and 5 bases for J; bases not matched to a gene: 7. CDR3 loop: CASSLRLAGGLDEQYF. The DNA for the CDR3 is TGTGCCAGCAGCTTACGGCTAGCGGGGGGGCTCGACGAGCAGTACTTC.

This chain connects TRBV5-1 to TRBJ2-5; 10 nucleotides align to TRBD1. Germline values: CDR1 SGHRS, CDR2 YFSETQ. The CDR3 is 18 amino acids. Losses at the gene ends were 0 bases for V and 1 base for J; bases not matched to a gene: 9. The CDR3 loop is CASSLGSTGTGVQETQYF. The DNA of the CDR3 is TGCGCCAGCAGCTTGGGGAGTACGGGGACAGGGGTCCAAGAGACCCAGTACTTC.

The chain has TRBV15 and TRBJ2-7; D might be TRBD1 (5 bases). CDR3 length: 14 amino acids. The germline CDR1 and CDR2 sequences are LNHNV and YYDKDF (reference sequence). V lost 0 bases, J lost 6 bases, and 12 bases lay in between. CDR3 loop: CATSRDRQPPEQYF. The DNA of the CDR3 is TGTGCCACCAGCAGAGATCGACAGCCTCCCGAGCAGTACTTC.

The V and J genes are TRBV5-1 and TRBJ2-2; 7 positions match TRBD2. Germline CDR1 reads SGHRS; CDR2 reads YFSETQ. The CDR3 covers 15 residues. After removal of 6 bases from V and 1 base from J, the junction contained 6 bases not matched to a gene. The CDR3 bases are TGCGCCAGCATGGCCCTAGCGGTGAACACCGGGGAGCTGTTTTTT. Translating it yields CASMALAVNTGELFF.

The chain recombines TRBV6-4 with TRBJ2-3; D gene ambiguous. In germline, CDR1 is MRHNA, CDR2 SNTAGT. The CDR3 length is 13 residues. Trimming shortened V by 6 bases and J by 6 bases, and 13 bases separated the two germline ends. The CDR3 spells CASRDLHEDTQYF. The CDR3 region has the DNA TGTGCCAGCAGAGACCTCCACGAGGATACGCAGTATTTT.

This chain connects TRBV7-2 to TRBJ1-4, with a possible D match to TRBD1 (6 bases). The CDR3 runs 14 residues. V was trimmed by 5 bases and J by 10 bases, leaving 17 bases between them. Germline V gene data show CDR1 as SGHTA and CDR2 as FQGNSA. The CDR3 is CASSPGPGRGKLFF. In DNA form, the CDR3 reads TGTGCCAGCAGCCCGGGCCCCGGCAGGGGAAAACTGTTTTTT.

V gene TRBV29-1 combines with J gene TRBJ2-5; no clear D gene. CDR1 and CDR2 from the germline V gene are SQVTM and ANQGSEA. V was clipped by 6 bases and J by 2 bases, with 16 bases between them. The CDR3 extends over 14 amino acids. CDR3 residues: CSVLSVRLQETQYF. CDR3 bases: TGCAGCGTGTTGAGCGTCAGACTTCAAGAGACCCAGTACTTC.

This chain links TRBV2 with TRBJ2-5; the D is unclear. The V gene lost 1 base and the J gene lost 1 base, with 10 bases spanning the gap. The CDR3 runs 15 residues. Germline CDR1 SNHLY, CDR2 FYNNEI. The CDR3: CASSEEVGGQETQYF. In nucleotides, the CDR3 is TGTGCCAGCAGTGAAGAAGTCGGCGGCCAAGAGACCCAGTACTTC.

The chain joins TRBV5-1 to TRBJ2-4; 8 bases are a match to TRBD2. The germline gives CDR1 SGHRS, CDR2 YFSETQ. V shed 3 bases, J shed 9 bases, and the junction held 5 bases outside the gene matches. CDR3 length equals 13 residues. The CDR3 nucleotides read TGCGCCAGCAGCTCGGGGGGGGGCGGCATTCAGTACTTC. It yields the protein CASSSGGGGIQYF.